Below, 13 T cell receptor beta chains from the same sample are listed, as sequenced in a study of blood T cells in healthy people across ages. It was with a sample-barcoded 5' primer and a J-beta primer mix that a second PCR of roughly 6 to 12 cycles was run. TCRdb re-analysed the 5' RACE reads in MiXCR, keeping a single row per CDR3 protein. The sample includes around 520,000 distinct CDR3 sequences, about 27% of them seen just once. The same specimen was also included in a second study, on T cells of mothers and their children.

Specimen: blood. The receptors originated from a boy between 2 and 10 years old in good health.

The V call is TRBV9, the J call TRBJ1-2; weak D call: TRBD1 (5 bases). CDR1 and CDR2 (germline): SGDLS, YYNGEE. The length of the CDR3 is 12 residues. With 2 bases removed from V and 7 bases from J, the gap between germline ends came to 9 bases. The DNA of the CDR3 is TGTGCCAGCAGCGTGACAGCGGGTGGCTACACCTTC. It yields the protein CASSVTAGGYTF.

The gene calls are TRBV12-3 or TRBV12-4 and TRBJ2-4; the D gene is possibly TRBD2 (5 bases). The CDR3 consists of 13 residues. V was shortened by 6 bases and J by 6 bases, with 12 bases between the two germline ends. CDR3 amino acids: CASRREQSNIQYF. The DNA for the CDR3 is TGTGCCAGCAGAAGGGAGCAGTCAAACATTCAGTACTTC.

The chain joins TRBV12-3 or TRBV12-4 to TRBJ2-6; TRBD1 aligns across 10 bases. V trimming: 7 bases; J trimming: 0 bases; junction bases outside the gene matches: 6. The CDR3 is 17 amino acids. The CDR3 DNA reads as TGTGCCAGCACCAACGGGGACAGGGGCTCTGGGGCCAACGTCCTGACTTTC. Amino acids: CASTNGDRGSGANVLTF.

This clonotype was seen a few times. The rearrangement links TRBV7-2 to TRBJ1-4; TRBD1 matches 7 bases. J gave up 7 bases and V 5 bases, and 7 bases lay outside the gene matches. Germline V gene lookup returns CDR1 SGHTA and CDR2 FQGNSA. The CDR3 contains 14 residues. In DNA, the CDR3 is TGTGCCAGCAGCGCAAGAGACAGGGTTGAAAAACTGTTTTTT. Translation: CASSARDRVEKLFF.

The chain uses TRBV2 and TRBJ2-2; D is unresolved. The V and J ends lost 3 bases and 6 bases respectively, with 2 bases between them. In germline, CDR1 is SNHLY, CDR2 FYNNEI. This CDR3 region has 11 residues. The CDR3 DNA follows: TGTGCCAGCAGTGACGCCGGGGAGCTGTTTTTT. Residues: CASSDAGELFF.

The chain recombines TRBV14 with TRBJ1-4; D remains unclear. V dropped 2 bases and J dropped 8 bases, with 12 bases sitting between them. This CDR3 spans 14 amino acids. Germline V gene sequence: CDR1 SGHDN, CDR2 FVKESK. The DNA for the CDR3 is TGTGCCAGCAGCCAAATGGGGATTCGCGAAAAACTGTTTTTT. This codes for CASSQMGIREKLFF.

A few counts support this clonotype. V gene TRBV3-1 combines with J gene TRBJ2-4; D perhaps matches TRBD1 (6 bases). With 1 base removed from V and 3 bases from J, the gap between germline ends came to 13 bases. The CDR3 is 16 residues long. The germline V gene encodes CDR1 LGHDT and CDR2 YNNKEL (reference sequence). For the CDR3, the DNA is TGTGCCAGCAGCCAAGTCCTTTCGGACAGCAAAAACATTCAGTACTTC. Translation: CASSQVLSDSKNIQYF.

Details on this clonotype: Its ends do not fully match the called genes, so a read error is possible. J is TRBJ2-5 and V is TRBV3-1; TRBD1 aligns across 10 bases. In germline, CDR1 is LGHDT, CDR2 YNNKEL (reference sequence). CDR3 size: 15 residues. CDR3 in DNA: TGTGACAGCAGCCAGGGGACAGGGGTAAGGGAGACCCAGTACTTC. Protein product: CDSSQGTGVRETQYF.

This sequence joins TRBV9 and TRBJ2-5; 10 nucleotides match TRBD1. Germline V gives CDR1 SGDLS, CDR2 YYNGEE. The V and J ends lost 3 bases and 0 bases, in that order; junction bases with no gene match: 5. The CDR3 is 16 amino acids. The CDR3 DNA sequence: TGTGCCAGCAGCGCCCGGGACAGGGGCCACCAAGAGACCCAGTACTTC. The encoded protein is CASSARDRGHQETQYF.

The CDR3 DNA sequence: TGTGCCAGCAGTTATTGGCAAGAGACCCAGTACTTC. Its protein is CASSYWQETQYF. V gene TRBV6-2 or TRBV6-3 combines with J gene TRBJ2-5; D ambiguous. Trimming shortened V by 3 bases and J by 2 bases, and 4 bases separated the two germline ends. CDR3 length: 12 amino acids. Germline V gene lookup returns CDR1 MNHEY and CDR2 SVGEGT.

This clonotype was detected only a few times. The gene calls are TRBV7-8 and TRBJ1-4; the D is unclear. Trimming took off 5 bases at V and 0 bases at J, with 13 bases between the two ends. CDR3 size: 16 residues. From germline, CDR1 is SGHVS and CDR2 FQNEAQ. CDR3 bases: TGTGCCAGCAGCACCCGGACCCTCTCAACTAATGAAAAACTGTTTTTT. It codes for CASSTRTLSTNEKLFF.

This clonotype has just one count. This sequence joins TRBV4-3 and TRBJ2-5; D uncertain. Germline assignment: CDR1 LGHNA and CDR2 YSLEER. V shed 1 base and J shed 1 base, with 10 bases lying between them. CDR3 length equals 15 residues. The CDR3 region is CASSQAAGRQETQYF. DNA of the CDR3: TGCGCCAGCAGCCAAGCTGCCGGTCGCCAAGAGACCCAGTACTTC.

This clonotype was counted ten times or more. The CDR3 reads CASSYGEKLFF. CDR3 DNA: TGTGCCAGCAGTTACGGGGAAAAACTGTTTTTT. The rearrangement links TRBV6-5 to TRBJ1-4; D not certain. The CDR3 spans 11 residues. Between the trimmed V and J ends, which lost 2 bases and 8 bases, there was a span of 3 bases. Germline V CDR1 and CDR2: MNHEY, SVGAGI.